The clone carrying this T cell receptor (beta chain) was seen only a few times. Its target is not known. Unexposed donor CD4+ T cells date from about 2011-2018, before the COVID-19 pandemic. Isolation of CD4+ T cells took place after about 10 days in culture. As cell numbers allowed, unexposed-donor CD4+ T cells faced SARS-CoV-2 S/N and four cold-coronavirus spikes. Some 1.9 million PBMCs per well were cultured with approximately 10 IU/ml IL-2. The assay was immunoSEQ multiplex PCR, and TCRdb's table has in-frame clones only and misses some. Of under 20,000 clones in the sample, around 82% were seen once. The sample comes from a study of CD4 T cells in relation to SARS-CoV-2 and coronaviruses. Study information: ViraFEST: approximately eleven-day antigen culture of PBMCs, then TCR beta CDR3 sequencing. Overall study findings and caveats: Crossreactivity was assessed only for spike protein, not other viral proteins.

The CDR3 totals 14 residues. CDR1 and CDR2 from the germline V gene are SGHAT and FQNNGV. Germline trimming cut 2 bases from V and 2 bases from J; bases unmatched to any gene: 0. Input material: CD4+ T cells from PBMCs, cultured in vitro. The rearrangement joins TRBV11-2 to TRBJ2-5; 9 bases are a match to TRBD2. The TCR comes from a human donor in good health. CDR3 loop: CASSLSGRQETQYF. CDR3 sequence (DNA): TGTGCCAGCAGCTTAAGCGGGAGGCAAGAGACCCAGTACTTC.